The 31 T cell receptor beta chains below come from one sample, sequenced in a study of blood T cell repertoires in COVID-19. Method: immunoSEQ multiplex PCR; TCRdb's copy keeps in-frame clones and lacks some. The sample yields some 180,000 clones, 85% to 90% seen once. Sequences were obtained from peripheral blood. The receptor set was obtained from a middle-aged man who had recovered from COVID-19.

The chain couples TRBV5-1 to TRBJ2-1; possible D gene TRBD2, 5 bases. CDR3 size: 15 residues. CDR1 and CDR2 (germline): SGHRS, YFSETQ. Trimming shortened V by 0 bases and J by 0 bases, and 7 bases separated the two germline ends. The CDR3, as DNA: TGCGCCAGCAGCTTGGCGCGGGCCTCCTACAATGAGCAGTTCTTC. Residues: CASSLARASYNEQFF.

The chain couples TRBV3-1 (or the pseudogene TRBV3-2) to TRBJ2-7, with TRBD2 matching over 13 bases. The CDR3 is 15 residues long. Germline CDR1 and CDR2: LGHDT and YNNKEL (reference sequence). Germline trimming cut 4 bases from V and 2 bases from J; bases unmatched to any gene: 2. In nucleotides, the CDR3 is TGTGCCAGCAGCCCAGGACTAGCGGGGGCCTACGAGCAGTACTTC. This gives the protein CASSPGLAGAYEQYF.

The gene calls are TRBV18 and TRBJ2-2; 7 bases align to TRBD1. The ends lost 4 bases at V and 1 base at J; junction bases unmatched: 3. CDR1 and CDR2 (germline): KGHSH, LQKENI. The CDR3 spans 15 residues. CDR3 region: CASSQGAMNTGELFF. CDR3 coding DNA: TGTGCCAGCTCACAGGGGGCTATGAACACCGGGGAGCTGTTTTTT.

Only one count was recorded for this clone. V and J are TRBV6-1 and TRBJ2-7; the match to TRBD2 covers 8 bases. This CDR3 has 14 residues. Trimming took 2 bases from V and 0 from J; bases not matched to a gene: 0. Germline CDR1 MNHNS, CDR2 SASEGT. This CDR3 reads CASSESGGSYEQYF. For the CDR3, the DNA is TGTGCCAGCAGTGAAAGCGGGGGCTCCTACGAGCAGTACTTC.

The V and J genes are TRBV27 and TRBJ2-1; TRBD2 matches 9 bases. The CDR3 consists of 15 residues. Germline CDR1 MNHEY, CDR2 SMNVEV (reference sequence). V lost 8 bases and J lost 12; bases outside the gene matches: 17. The CDR3 coding sequence is TGTGCCAGCTGTCGCGGTGAGCGGGGGGACGAAGGGCAGTTCTTC. Translating gives CASCRGERGDEGQFF.

The chain carries TRBV4-2 and TRBJ2-7; possibly TRBD1 for D (6 bases). In germline, CDR1 is LGHNA, CDR2 YNFKEQ. Between the trimmed V and J ends, which lost 5 bases and 0 bases, there was a span of 11 bases. The CDR3 consists of 14 residues. The CDR3 spells CASSFGTPSYEQYF. The CDR3 DNA reads TGTGCCAGCAGCTTCGGGACACCCTCCTACGAGCAGTACTTC.

This chain joins TRBV11-2 and TRBJ2-2; 7 bases are shared with TRBD2. V shed 1 base and J 0 bases; nucleotides not matched to a gene: 5. The germline gives CDR1 SGHAT, CDR2 FQNNGV. The CDR3 sequence is 17 residues long. The CDR3 sequence is CASSLVLSGTNTGELFF. The CDR3 nucleotides are TGTGCCAGCAGCTTAGTTTTGAGCGGGACGAACACCGGGGAGCTGTTTTTT.

This chain links TRBV4-3 with TRBJ1-6; TRBD1 matches 8 bases. J gave up 2 bases and V 4 bases, and 22 bases lay outside the gene matches. CDR3 length equals 22 residues. The V gene's germline CDR1 is LGHNA and CDR2 YSLEER. CDR3 bases: TGCGCCAGCAGCCGGGACAGGACCCTTTCGGTGGTTTGGGACCCCTATAATTCACCCCTCCACTTT. Residues: CASSRDRTLSVVWDPYNSPLHF.

V is TRBV6-5 and J is TRBJ1-1, with TRBD1 identical over 8 bases. Germline-derived CDR1 and CDR2 are MNHEY and SVGAGI. The CDR3 extends over 14 amino acids. The V gene end was trimmed by 7 bases and the J gene end by 3 bases; junction bases not matched to a gene: 7. CDR3 loop: CASKRQGWDTEAFF. In nucleotides, the CDR3 is TGTGCCAGCAAGAGACAGGGGTGGGACACTGAAGCTTTCTTT.

The chain recombines TRBV19 with TRBJ2-2; 9 bases map to TRBD2. This CDR3 spans 16 amino acids. J lost 1 base, V lost 1 base, and 1 base had no gene match. Germline CDR1 is LNHDA and CDR2 is SQIVND (reference sequence). The CDR3 sequence: CASSIGAGGNTGELFF. Here the CDR3 DNA reads TGTGCCAGTAGTATAGGAGCGGGAGGGAACACCGGGGAGCTGTTTTTT.

This chain uses TRBV7-2 with TRBJ1-6; D not resolved. Trimming took 4 bases from V and 7 from J, leaving 20 bases between them. Germline lookup yields CDR1 SGHTA and CDR2 FQGNSA. The CDR3 contains 17 residues. The CDR3: CASSSPRGGSGNSPLHF. CDR3 nucleotide sequence: TGTGCCAGCAGCTCGCCCCGGGGAGGATCGGGGAATTCACCCCTCCACTTT.

This chain links TRBV3-1 (or the pseudogene TRBV3-2) with TRBJ1-2, with D possibly TRBD1 on 5 matching bases. Trimming cost V 0 bases and J 4 bases, with 15 bases left between them. There are 16 residues in the CDR3. The V gene's germline CDR1 is LGHDT and CDR2 YNNKEL (reference sequence). Here the CDR3 reads CASSQDLLGAPYGYTF. The CDR3 DNA reads as TGTGCCAGCAGCCAAGATCTGCTAGGGGCGCCCTATGGCTACACCTTC.

This clone was recorded only once. The chain carries TRBV6-5 and TRBJ2-7; the D gene is possibly TRBD1 (5 bases). Germline V lookup: CDR1 MNHEY, CDR2 SVGAGI. The ends were cut back, 7 bases at V and 4 bases at J, with 14 bases in the middle. This CDR3 contains 13 residues. CDR3 residues: CASTGQLRYEQYF. CDR3 coding DNA: TGTGCCAGCACCGGACAATTGCGTTACGAGCAGTACTTC.

This clone was observed a handful of times. The chain employs TRBV6-5 and TRBJ1-2, with D hard to call. Germline V gene sequence: CDR1 MNHEY, CDR2 SVGAGI. V was trimmed by 8 bases and J by 7 bases, leaving 8 bases between them. This CDR3 is built from 10 residues. CDR3 DNA: TGTGCCAGCTGGGAGGGTGGCTACACCTTC. It translates to CASWEGGYTF.

This sequence joins TRBV12-3 or TRBV12-4 and TRBJ2-2, with D possibly matching TRBD1 (5 bases). The CDR3 totals 13 residues. V was shortened by 5 bases and J by 6 bases, with 10 bases between the two germline ends. CDR3 nucleotides: TGTGCCAGCAGTGACAGTTGGGCCGGGGAGCTGTTTTTT. Encoded protein: CASSDSWAGELFF.

The genes are TRBV3-1 (or the pseudogene TRBV3-2) and TRBJ1-6; TRBD1 aligns across 8 bases. The ends lost 5 bases at V and 5 bases at J; junction bases unmatched: 8. The CDR3 has 16 amino acids. CDR1 LGHDT and CDR2 YNNKEL come from the germline V gene (reference sequence). The CDR3 DNA sequence: TGTGCCAGCAGCAACTCCAGGACAGGGCATAATTCACCCCTCCACTTT. This gives the protein CASSNSRTGHNSPLHF.

The chain combines TRBV30 with TRBJ2-2, with 9 bases aligning to TRBD2. CDR3 length: 20 residues. V shed 0 bases and J 0 bases; nucleotides not matched to a gene: 14. CDR1 GTSNPN and CDR2 SVGIG come from the germline V gene (reference sequence). The CDR3 spells CAWSVPLWRGGAPNTGELFF. CDR3 bases: TGTGCCTGGAGTGTACCCCTCTGGCGGGGGGGTGCCCCGAACACCGGGGAGCTGTTTTTT.

The V call is TRBV7-9, the J call TRBJ2-1, with 7 bases lining up with TRBD2. The V and J ends lost 7 bases and 9 bases, in that order; junction bases with no gene match: 12. Germline-derived CDR1 and CDR2 are SEHNR and FQNEAQ (reference sequence). The CDR3 covers 14 residues. CDR3 in DNA: TGTGCCAGCAACACCCCCGGGGGGTTCGGTGAGCAGTTCTTC. Translation: CASNTPGGFGEQFF. The full variable domain, with the rest looked up from reference TRBV7-9 and TRBJ2-1, is DTGVSQNPRHKITKRGQNVTFRCDPISEHNRLYWYRQTLGQGPEFLTYFQNEAQLEKSRLLSDRFSAERPKGSFSTLEIQRTEQGDSAMYLCASNTPGGFGEQFFGPGTRLTVL.

The rearrangement uses TRBV6-2 or TRBV6-3 and TRBJ1-6, with 8 bases that match TRBD1. Germline lookup yields CDR1 MNHEY and CDR2 SVGEGT. V gave up 5 bases and J gave up 7 bases; unmatched junction bases: 10. The CDR3 runs 16 residues. CDR3 nucleotide sequence: TGTGCCAGCAGTGACGACAGGGGCCCGATGAATTCACCCCTCCACTTT. Protein product: CASSDDRGPMNSPLHF.

The rearrangement links TRBV5-4 to TRBJ2-1; weak D call: TRBD2 (6 bases). Germline V gives CDR1 SGHNT, CDR2 YYREEE (reference sequence). The germline V and J ends were trimmed by 4 bases and 9 bases, with 14 bases remaining between them. CDR3 length equals 13 residues. Written as DNA, the CDR3 is TGTGCCAGCAGCCCGCCGACTAGTAGTGAGCAGTTCTTC. Protein product: CASSPPTSSEQFF.

The chain joins TRBV19 to TRBJ2-3, with 9 positions matching TRBD1. The CDR3 length is 15 residues. Germline loops: CDR1 LNHDA, CDR2 SQIVND (reference sequence). Losses at the gene ends were 9 bases for V and 1 base for J; bases not matched to a gene: 8. CDR3 nucleotide sequence: TGTGCCAGCCGACAGGGGGAATGGGGCACAGATACGCAGTATTTT. It translates to CASRQGEWGTDTQYF.

The J gene is TRBJ2-3, the V gene TRBV11-2, with 7 positions matching TRBD2. Trimming cost V 5 bases and J 6 bases; bases outside gene matches: 11. Germline CDR1 reads SGHAT; CDR2 reads FQNNGV. The CDR3 has 15 amino acids. The CDR3 spells CASSRDYLRGDTQYF. The CDR3 DNA reads TGTGCCAGCAGCCGGGACTACCTCCGTGGGGATACGCAGTATTTT.

The V call is TRBV19, the J call TRBJ2-2; TRBD2 matches at 7 bases. Germline V gene sequence: CDR1 LNHDA, CDR2 SQIVND (reference sequence). CDR3 length: 15 amino acids. The trim removed 3 bases at V and 1 base at J, leaving 2 bases unmatched. The CDR3 protein is CASSMIAGNTGELFF. CDR3 DNA sequence: TGTGCCAGTAGTATGATAGCGGGGAACACCGGGGAGCTGTTTTTT.

J is TRBJ2-7 and V is TRBV10-3; 8 nucleotides align to TRBD1. The V and J ends lost 8 bases and 2 bases, in that order; junction bases with no gene match: 5. CDR3 size: 13 residues. The germline V gene encodes CDR1 ENHRY and CDR2 SYGVKD. In DNA, the CDR3 is TGTGCCATCGGGGGACAGGTTGCCTACGAGCAGTACTTC. Translation gives CAIGGQVAYEQYF.

V gene TRBV6-2 or TRBV6-3 combines with J gene TRBJ2-1; D is unclear. V lost 6 bases, J lost 8 bases, and 23 bases lay in between. The germline gives CDR1 MNHEY, CDR2 SVGEGT. The CDR3 covers 16 residues. CDR3 amino acids: CASSDYGSAFLDEQFF. In DNA, the CDR3 is TGTGCCAGCAGCGATTACGGGTCTGCCTTTCTCGATGAGCAGTTCTTC.

CDR3 in amino acids: CASSPKGLTLNTEAFF. The DNA of the CDR3 is TGTGCCAGCAGTCCTAAGGGACTTACCCTGAACACTGAAGCTTTCTTT. The chain couples TRBV27 to TRBJ1-1; D perhaps matches TRBD1 (5 bases). The V end lost 5 bases, the J end lost 0 bases, and 16 bases lay between the germline ends. In germline, CDR1 is MNHEY, CDR2 SMNVEV (reference sequence). The CDR3 totals 16 residues.

CDR3: CASRGPGTGREKLFF. In nucleotides, the CDR3 is TGTGCCAGCAGGGGGCCGGGGACAGGTCGTGAAAAACTGTTTTTT. The chain recombines TRBV27 with TRBJ1-4; 8 nucleotides agree with TRBD1. V gave up 6 bases and J gave up 7 bases; unmatched junction bases: 10. This CDR3 region has 15 residues. Per the germline V gene, CDR1 is MNHEY and CDR2 is SMNVEV (reference sequence).

As concerns this clone: The germline gene is not matched at one end of the junction; a read error may be the cause. The rearrangement links TRBV6-2 or TRBV6-3 to TRBJ2-1; 10 bases match TRBD2. This CDR3 has 18 amino acids. Per germline, CDR1 MNHEY and CDR2 SVGEGT. The CDR3 sequence: CASNYAPPGTSDYNEQFF. In nucleotides, the CDR3 is TGTGCCAGCAATTACGCCCCGCCGGGGACTAGCGACTACAATGAGCAGTTCTTC.

This chain uses TRBV5-6 with TRBJ2-1; the match to TRBD1 covers 8 bases. Losses at the gene ends were 3 bases for V and 16 bases for J; bases not matched to a gene: 6. The germline V gene encodes CDR1 SGHDT and CDR2 YYEEEE. CDR3 size: 11 residues. This CDR3 is CASSSRDRPFF. The CDR3, as DNA: TGTGCCAGCAGCTCCCGGGACAGGCCATTCTTC. Supplemented by reference TRBV5-6 and TRBJ2-1, the full variable domain reads DAGVTQSPTHLIKTRGQQVTLRCSPKSGHDTVSWYQQALGQGPQFIFQYYEEEERQRGNFPDRFSGHQFPNYSSELNVNALLLGDSALYLCASSSRDRPFFGPGTRLTVL.

This chain joins TRBV5-1 and TRBJ1-2; D not resolved. Looked up from germline, CDR1 is SGHRS and CDR2 is YFSETQ. Trimming removed 0 bases at V and 8 bases at J, with 14 bases between. The CDR3 is 14 amino acids. CDR3 amino acids: CASSLAEGGKGYTF. The CDR3 DNA follows: TGCGCCAGCAGCTTGGCCGAGGGAGGGAAAGGCTACACCTTC.

J is TRBJ2-5 and V is TRBV19; D gene uncertain. Germline V lookup: CDR1 LNHDA, CDR2 SQIVND (reference sequence). Between the trimmed V and J ends, which lost 11 bases and 5 bases, there was a span of 9 bases. The CDR3 is 10 amino acids. CDR3 region: CASGYETQYF. DNA of the CDR3: TGTGCCTCCGGGTATGAGACCCAGTACTTC.